This T cell receptor (beta chain) appears in the sequencing data of a study of blood T cell repertoires in COVID-19. The wider study: PBMCs, B-cell-depleted T cells, or T cells provided the cDNA or gDNA that made up the material.

Trimming at V came to 2 bases and at J to 0 bases, leaving 9 bases not matched to a gene. This CDR3 is built from 18 residues. CDR1 and CDR2 from the germline V gene are LNHDA and SQIVND (reference sequence). The protocol was immunoSEQ multiplex PCR, while the TCRdb copy is restricted to in-frame clones and leaves out a portion. The sample contains around 200,000 clones, more than 60% of which appear only once. The chain uses TRBV19 and TRBJ2-1, with 8 bases that match TRBD2. The source of this sequence is a man aged 45-65 years who had recovered from COVID-19. Sequencing was carried out using peripheral blood. The CDR3: CASSITRGGPSSYNEQFF. CDR3 sequence (DNA): TGTGCCAGTAGTATAACCCGGGGGGGCCCGAGCTCCTACAATGAGCAGTTCTTC.